Following are 20 T cell receptor beta chains from one sample sequenced in a study of blood T cell repertoires in COVID-19. Profiled with immunoSEQ multiplex PCR; TCRdb holds only in-frame clones, not every one. The profile shows 200,000 to 300,000 clones, 75% to 90% of them singletons. The material sequenced was peripheral blood. Source of these receptors: a human donor in a cohort sampled during active COVID-19.

The chain uses TRBV7-6 and TRBJ2-1; unclear D gene. The CDR3 has 16 amino acids. V was cut by 2 bases and J by 0 bases, with 11 bases left in between. The germline V gene has CDR1 SGHVS and CDR2 FNYEAQ. CDR3 amino acids: CASSLMAASSYNEQFF. CDR3 bases: TGTGCCAGCAGCTTAATGGCAGCGAGCTCCTACAATGAGCAGTTCTTC.

The rearrangement joins TRBV6-5 to TRBJ1-6; a weak D match, TRBD1 (5 bases). V was trimmed by 4 bases and J by 10 bases, leaving 11 bases between them. The CDR3 sequence is 13 residues long. Germline loops: CDR1 MNHEY, CDR2 SVGAGI. CDR3 nucleotide sequence: TGTGCCAGCAGTTTGGGGGGGAGCTCACCCCTCCACTTT. Its protein is CASSLGGSSPLHF.

This clone was seen at least ten times. V gene TRBV7-9 combines with J gene TRBJ1-2, with a weak D call TRBD1 (5 bases). V was shortened by 6 bases and J by 4 bases, with 18 bases between the two germline ends. Germline CDR1 is SEHNR and CDR2 is FQNEAQ (reference sequence). This CDR3 is built from 15 residues. The DNA of the CDR3 is TGTGCCAGCAGTTTGGGGCGCGGGGAAGGCTATGGCTACACCTTC. Protein product: CASSLGRGEGYGYTF.

The chain has TRBV2 and TRBJ2-2; 8 nucleotides agree with TRBD1. V shed 6 bases, J shed 0 bases, and the junction held 0 bases outside the gene matches. The CDR3 has 14 amino acids. Per the germline V gene, CDR1 is SNHLY and CDR2 is FYNNEI. As DNA, the CDR3 is TGTGCCAGCAGGGGACAGGCGAACACCGGGGAGCTGTTTTTT. Its translation: CASRGQANTGELFF.

The gene calls are TRBV11-2 and TRBJ2-1, with D perhaps matching TRBD2 (5 bases). The V gene lost 3 bases and the J gene lost 0 bases, with 18 bases spanning the gap. Germline V gene sequence: CDR1 SGHAT, CDR2 FQNNGV. This CDR3 has 18 amino acids. Written as DNA, the CDR3 is TGTGCCAGCAGCTTTAAGGTTGGGAGCCAACGCTCCTACAATGAGCAGTTCTTC. It encodes CASSFKVGSQRSYNEQFF.

The rearrangement joins TRBV28 to TRBJ1-4, with TRBD1 as a possible D gene (6 bases). The V and J ends lost 2 bases and 11 bases respectively, with 18 bases between them. CDR1 MDHEN and CDR2 SYDVKM come from the germline V gene. The CDR3 has 15 residues. The CDR3 sequence: CASSLEGDGWYKLFF. The CDR3 DNA reads as TGTGCCAGCAGTTTAGAGGGGGATGGGTGGTATAAACTGTTTTTT.

The chain combines TRBV7-2 with TRBJ2-7, with 8 bases aligning to TRBD1. The V gene's germline CDR1 is SGHTA and CDR2 FQGNSA. The CDR3 has 15 residues. V dropped 0 bases and J dropped 4; count of bases not matched to a gene: 5. CDR3 nucleotides: TGTGCCAGCAGCTTAGCCCCCCAGGGGGCGTACGAGCAGTACTTC. Protein: CASSLAPQGAYEQYF.

This clone showed up just once. V gene TRBV19 combines with J gene TRBJ2-2; 7 bases are shared with TRBD2. Germline V lookup: CDR1 LNHDA, CDR2 SQIVND (reference sequence). The CDR3 runs 15 residues. Trimming removed 4 bases from V and 2 bases from J; junction bases left unmatched: 4. The CDR3 DNA sequence: TGTGCCAGTAGTAAGGCGGGAGTAAACACCGGGGAGCTGTTTTTT. This sequence encodes CASSKAGVNTGELFF.

The chain has TRBV11-2 and TRBJ2-1; the match to TRBD2 covers 8 bases. This CDR3 contains 16 residues. V gave up 3 bases and J gave up 9 bases; unmatched junction bases: 13. Germline CDR1 reads SGHAT; CDR2 reads FQNNGV. CDR3 bases: TGTGCCAGCAGCTTCGACGGGAGGGTGAGACTTGGTGAGCAGTTCTTC. This gives the protein CASSFDGRVRLGEQFF.

The chain couples TRBV28 to TRBJ2-5, with D possibly matching TRBD1 (5 bases). The CDR3 length is 13 residues. Trimming removed 7 bases from V and 9 bases from J, with 18 bases in between. Per the germline V gene, CDR1 is MDHEN and CDR2 is SYDVKM. The CDR3 here is CASTWGGSWAQYF. CDR3 bases: TGTGCCAGCACCTGGGGCGGAAGCTGGGCCCAGTACTTC.

This chain joins TRBV7-3 and TRBJ1-1; 12 positions agree with TRBD1. CDR1 and CDR2 (germline): SGHTA, FQGTGA. The CDR3 contains 18 residues. J lost 1 base, V lost 5 bases, and 11 bases had no gene match. CDR3 DNA sequence: TGTGCCAGCAGCGACTTTTTCCCGGGACAGGGGGCGAACACTGAAGCTTTCTTT. It codes for CASSDFFPGQGANTEAFF.

V usage is TRBV10-1 and J usage is TRBJ2-2; TRBD2 matches 8 bases. J was trimmed by 6 bases and V by 3 bases; bases with no gene match: 6. Per germline, CDR1 WNHNN and CDR2 SYGVQD (reference sequence). CDR3 size: 15 residues. The CDR3 DNA follows: TGCGCCAGCAGTGATCCCCGGGGGGGCCCCGGGGAGCTGTTTTTT. Amino acids: CASSDPRGGPGELFF.

The V and J genes are TRBV6-5 and TRBJ2-7, with D maybe TRBD1 (6 bases). Trimming shortened V by 2 bases and J by 5 bases, and 10 bases separated the two germline ends. CDR3 size: 13 residues. In germline, CDR1 is MNHEY, CDR2 SVGAGI. The CDR3 nucleotides read TGTGCCAGCAGTTACACACAGGGCGACGAGCAGTACTTC. This encodes CASSYTQGDEQYF.

CDR3 sequence reads: CASSPVGGGNTEAFF. CDR3 sequence (DNA): TGTGCCAGCAGCCCCGTGGGGGGAGGGAACACTGAAGCTTTCTTT. The chain couples TRBV9 to TRBJ1-1; D might be TRBD1 (5 bases). The V end was cut by 4 bases, the J end by 1 base, with 14 bases between. This CDR3 is 15 amino acids long. Germline CDR1 and CDR2: SGDLS and YYNGEE.

V is TRBV5-1 and J is TRBJ2-3, with 10 bases fitting TRBD2. The trim removed 0 bases at V and 4 bases at J, leaving 8 bases unmatched. The CDR3 extends over 17 amino acids. Germline V gene lookup returns CDR1 SGHRS and CDR2 YFSETQ. The CDR3 protein is CASSLGLAGARPDTQYF. CDR3 coding DNA: TGCGCCAGCAGCTTGGGGCTAGCGGGAGCTAGACCAGATACGCAGTATTTT.

The chain is built from TRBV6-2 or TRBV6-3 and TRBJ2-3; TRBD2 agrees at 8 bases. CDR1 and CDR2 (germline): MNHEY, SVGEGT. The CDR3 spans 15 residues. J gave up 4 bases and V 8 bases, and 11 bases lay outside the gene matches. Here the CDR3 DNA reads TGTGCCAGCGGCCGACGGGGGGGGGCCGCAGATACGCAGTATTTT. Translating it yields CASGRRGGAADTQYF.

The V and J genes are TRBV29-1 and TRBJ2-7; 7 bases line up with TRBD2. V was clipped by 6 bases and J by 1 base; unmatched bases: 12. The CDR3 covers 15 residues. Looked up from germline, CDR1 is SQVTM and CDR2 is ANQGSEA. CDR3: CSVARGGEGSYEQYF. The DNA of the CDR3 is TGCAGCGTGGCCCGGGGAGGGGAGGGTTCCTACGAGCAGTACTTC.

The chain uses TRBV19 and TRBJ2-5; 8 bases line up with TRBD2. This CDR3 region has 17 residues. The germline CDR1 and CDR2 sequences are LNHDA and SQIVND (reference sequence). With 0 bases clipped from V and 4 bases from J, the junction kept 10 bases outside the gene matches. CDR3 residues: CASSIDPPGGLLETQYF. The CDR3 DNA is TGTGCCAGTAGTATAGACCCTCCGGGGGGGCTACTAGAGACCCAGTACTTC.

The chain uses TRBV5-1 and TRBJ1-1; 8 nucleotides agree with TRBD1. Germline CDR1 SGHRS, CDR2 YFSETQ. V was clipped by 1 base and J by 5 bases; unmatched bases: 10. This CDR3 spans 16 amino acids. The CDR3 nucleotides read TGCGCCAGCAGCTTGAGTCAGGGGGCGCAGGATACTGAAGCTTTCTTT. Its protein product is CASSLSQGAQDTEAFF.

The gene calls are TRBV27 and TRBJ1-2, with 10 bases matching TRBD1. V was clipped by 6 bases and J by 7 bases; unmatched bases: 8. Germline V lookup: CDR1 MNHEY, CDR2 SMNVEV (reference sequence). This CDR3 has 14 amino acids. The CDR3 spells CASSRTDRGLGYTF. CDR3 nucleotide sequence: TGTGCCAGCAGCCGGACTGACAGGGGGCTTGGCTACACCTTC.